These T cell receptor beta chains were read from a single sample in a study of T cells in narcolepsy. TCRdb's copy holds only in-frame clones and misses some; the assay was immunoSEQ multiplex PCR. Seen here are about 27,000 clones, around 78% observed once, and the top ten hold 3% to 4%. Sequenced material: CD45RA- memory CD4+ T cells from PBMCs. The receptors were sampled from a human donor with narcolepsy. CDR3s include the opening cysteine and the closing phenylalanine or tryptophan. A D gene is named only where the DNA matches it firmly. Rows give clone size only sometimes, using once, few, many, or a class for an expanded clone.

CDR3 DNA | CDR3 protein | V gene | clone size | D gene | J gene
TGTGCCAGCAGCAGTCCGGGGGTACAAGAGACCCAGTACTTC | CASSSPGVQETQYF | TRBV5-6 | . | . | TRBJ2-5
TGTGCCAGCAGACCCCCTAGCGGGGGGGCAGAGACCCAGTACTTC | CASRPPSGGAETQYF | TRBV6-6 | . | TRBD2 | TRBJ2-5
TGTGCCAGCAGCTTTGGCCTAGCCCCCCAAGAGACCCAGTACTTC | CASSFGLAPQETQYF | TRBV7-2 | few | . | TRBJ2-5
TGCGCCAGCAGCTTGGGGCCTCCGGGACAGGGGGCCGCCTACGAGCAGTACTTC | CASSLGPPGQGAAYEQYF | TRBV5-1 | . | TRBD1 | TRBJ2-7
TGTGCCAGCAGCTTGACAGTTGAAGCTTTCTTT | CASSLTVEAFF | TRBV7-9 | . | . | TRBJ1-1
TGTGCCTGGAGTAGGGGACTAGCTAACACCGGGGAGCTGTTTTTT | CAWSRGLANTGELFF | TRBV30 | . | TRBD2 | TRBJ2-2
TGTGCCACCAGCAGAGTGGGGGGCTTAGCTTTCTTT | CATSRVGGLAFF | TRBV15 | . | . | TRBJ1-1
TGTGCCAGCATCGCCCGGACAGGGGCCACAGATACGCAGTATTTT | CASIARTGATDTQYF | TRBV21-1 | . | . | TRBJ2-3
TGTGCCAGCAGTGAAGTGTGGACTAGCGGACAAGAGACCCAGTACTTC | CASSEVWTSGQETQYF | TRBV2 | few | TRBD2 | TRBJ2-5
TGCGCCAGCAGCTTGGCGACAGGGGATGGCTACACCTTC | CASSLATGDGYTF | TRBV5-1 | . | TRBD1 | TRBJ1-2
TGTGCCTGGAGGAACACCGGCGGGGCCAACGTCCTGACTTTC | CAWRNTGGANVLTF | TRBV30 | . | . | TRBJ2-6
TGTGCCAGCAGTTTAGGTGATCGGACTAAACAAGAGACCCAGTACTTC | CASSLGDRTKQETQYF | TRBV27 | . | . | TRBJ2-5
TGTGCCAGCAGCTTTTCGTCAGGGGGTATCCACGAGCAGTACTTC | CASSFSSGGIHEQYF | TRBV7-9 | few | TRBD1 | TRBJ2-7
TGTGCCAGCAAGGAAAGGTGGAGCGTCAGCCTCCAGCCCCAGCATTTT | CASKERWSVSLQPQHF | TRBV2 | . | . | TRBJ1-5
TGCGCCAGCAGCAAGGACAGTGTCTCTGGAAACACCATATATTTT | CASSKDSVSGNTIYF | TRBV5-1 | . | . | TRBJ1-3
TGTGCCAGCTCACCATCCGCCTACAATGAGCAGTTCTTC | CASSPSAYNEQFF | TRBV18 | . | . | TRBJ2-1
TGTGCCAGCAGCCGGAGCGGGGGCAACTCCTACGAGCAGTACTTC | CASSRSGGNSYEQYF | TRBV7-3 | . | TRBD2 | TRBJ2-7
TGTGCCTGGAGTCTTGGGGGGGGCAATGGCTACACCTTC | CAWSLGGGNGYTF | TRBV30 | few | . | TRBJ1-2
TGTGCCAGCGGGACTGGCCTTGGGGAGCAGTTCTTC | CASGTGLGEQFF | TRBV7-3 | . | . | TRBJ2-1
TGTGCCAGCACCTCCAAGCGGGGGGGTTTCACAGATACGCAGTATTTT | CASTSKRGGFTDTQYF | TRBV7-2 | . | TRBD2 | TRBJ2-3
TGTGCCAGCAGTTCCGTCGGGACGAAACACTACGAGCAGTACTTC | CASSSVGTKHYEQYF | TRBV6-1 | . | . | TRBJ2-7
TGTGCCAGCAGCTTATCGGTAGAGGTCCGGGAGACCCAGTACTTC | CASSLSVEVRETQYF | TRBV7-9 | . | . | TRBJ2-5
TGTGCCAGCAGCCAGGGAGCGGGGGGGCCCAATGAGCAGTTCTTC | CASSQGAGGPNEQFF | TRBV4-2 | few | TRBD2 | TRBJ2-1
TGTGCCAGCAGTTGGCTTGGCGGGGGGGCCGGGGACATTCAGTACTTC | CASSWLGGGAGDIQYF | TRBV28 | . | TRBD2 | TRBJ2-4
TGTGCCAGTAGTGTGACCCAGGGGGCGAATGGCTACACCTTC | CASSVTQGANGYTF | TRBV19 | . | TRBD1 | TRBJ1-2
TGTGCCAGCAGCCAGATGACAGGGGTGACCTATGGCTACACCTTC | CASSQMTGVTYGYTF | TRBV14 | . | TRBD1 | TRBJ1-2
TGCGCCAGCAGCTTGGATAGCGGACAAGAGACCCAGTACTTC | CASSLDSGQETQYF | TRBV5-1 | . | . | TRBJ2-5
TGCAGCGTGGGACAGGGTGGTGAAAAACTGTTTTTT | CSVGQGGEKLFF | TRBV29-1 | . | TRBD1 | TRBJ1-4
TGCGCCAGCAGTAAGGGCAGGGGTCCCGAGCAGTACTTC | CASSKGRGPEQYF | TRBV5-1 | . | . | TRBJ2-7
TGTGCCAGCAGCTTCGGGCAGGGTGCGGGCTCTGGAAACACCATATATTTT | CASSFGQGAGSGNTIYF | TRBV7-9 | few | . | TRBJ1-3
TGTGCCAGCAGCCAACTAGGGGGCGAAAATCAAGGCTACACCTTC | CASSQLGGENQGYTF | TRBV14 | once | TRBD1 | TRBJ1-2
TGTGCCAGCAGCTACCTACAGGGACCAAACACCTTC | CASSYLQGPNTF | TRBV11-2 | . | . | TRBJ1-2
TGTGCCAGCAGTGCAACCGGGACCAATTCCCCTTATGGCTACACCTTC | CASSATGTNSPYGYTF | TRBV6-4 | . | . | TRBJ1-2
TGTGCCAGCAGTTACTCACGAGGTTTGAACACTGAAGCTTTCTTT | CASSYSRGLNTEAFF | TRBV6-6 | . | . | TRBJ1-1
TGTGCCAGCAGTGAAAGGGTAGCGGGGAGCTCCTACAATGAGCAGTTCTTC | CASSERVAGSSYNEQFF | TRBV25-1 | . | TRBD2 | TRBJ2-1
TGTGCCAGCAGCCTTACGGTTCATGGAGATGGCTACACCTTC | CASSLTVHGDGYTF | TRBV5-4 | . | . | TRBJ1-2
TGTGCCAGCAGCCCCAGACCCCCCGTGCTAGCGGGGGGGGAGCCCTCCTACAATGAGCAGTTCTTC | CASSPRPPVLAGGEPSYNEQFF | TRBV9 | . | TRBD2 | TRBJ2-1
TGTGCCAGTTGGGACGGGACAGGGCCTAGGGATGGCTACACCTTC | CASWDGTGPRDGYTF | TRBV6-5 | once | TRBD1 | TRBJ1-2
TGTGCCAGCAGCTCGAGAGCAGGGGGCGGGCAGCCCCAGCATTTT | CASSSRAGGGQPQHF | TRBV5-6 | . | TRBD1 | TRBJ1-5
TGTGCCAGCAGCTTGGTAATCCTAGCGTCTCAAGAGACCCAGTACTTC | CASSLVILASQETQYF | TRBV5-5 | . | . | TRBJ2-5
TGCAGCGTTGATTCGGGGAGGGGTGGCTACACCTTC | CSVDSGRGGYTF | TRBV29-1 | . | . | TRBJ1-2
TGTGCCAGCAGCTCCCCTAGCGGGGGTCTAGAGACCCAGTACTTC | CASSSPSGGLETQYF | TRBV7-6 | . | TRBD2 | TRBJ2-5
TGTGCCAGCAGTCCCCAGGACCTCTCTGGAAACACCATATATTTT | CASSPQDLSGNTIYF | TRBV6-6 | once | . | TRBJ1-3
TGTGCCAGTAGGGGGATATTAGGCAATCAGCCCCAGCATTTT | CASRGILGNQPQHF | TRBV19 | . | . | TRBJ1-5
TGCGCCAGCAGCCAAGATAATCCTGACAGGGGATTTGTCTCTGGAAACACCATATATTTT | CASSQDNPDRGFVSGNTIYF | TRBV4-1 | . | TRBD1 | TRBJ1-3
TGTGCCAGCAGCTTAGTGTGGACAGCGAACACCGGGGAGCTGTTTTTT | CASSLVWTANTGELFF | TRBV11-2 | . | . | TRBJ2-2
TGTGCCAGCAGCTTTAGGAGGAGCGGCGGCTCAGCATCCTACAATGAGCAGTTCTTC | CASSFRRSGGSASYNEQFF | TRBV5-4 | . | . | TRBJ2-1
TGTGCCAGCGGGGGGACGACCTACACCGGGGAGCTGTTTTTT | CASGGTTYTGELFF | TRBV6-6 | . | . | TRBJ2-2
TGTGCCAGCAGCGGAGGGGGCCTGAACACTGAAGCTTTCTTT | CASSGGGLNTEAFF | TRBV5-5 | once | TRBD1 | TRBJ1-1
TGTGCCAGCTCACCCCCGGGTCCCCCCTTCTACGAGCAGTACTTC | CASSPPGPPFYEQYF | TRBV18 | . | . | TRBJ2-7